This T cell receptor beta chain was sequenced during a study of T cells in localized non-small cell lung cancer. Study results and limitations: Adjacent uninvolved lung tissue had the highest T cell clonality, exceeding tumor.

Profiled with immunoSEQ multiplex PCR; TCRdb holds only in-frame clones, not every one. The repertoire holds roughly 40,000 clones, with around 87% as singletons. A remark on this clone: What it binds is not known.

There are 13 residues in the CDR3. V lost 3 bases and J lost 0, with 6 bases in between. Germline V gene sequence: CDR1 GTSNPN, CDR2 SVGIG (reference sequence). V is TRBV30 and J is TRBJ1-3; D remains ambiguous. This receptor was taken from a man aged 18 to 55 with stage I lung adenocarcinoma. The sample was peripheral blood, taken before any cancer treatment. CDR3 sequence reads: CAWSELSGNTIYF. The DNA for the CDR3 is TGTGCCTGGAGCGAACTCTCTGGAAACACCATATATTTT.